The clone carrying this T cell receptor (beta chain) turned up a few times. MiXCR, run by TCRdb on the RT-PCR reads, gives a single entry per CDR3 protein. Of about 960,000 distinct CDR3 sequences detected, around 17% appear once; the ten largest clones hold around 6%. The CDR3 contains 12 residues. Germline V gene sequence: CDR1 SNHLY, CDR2 FYNNEI. The germline V and J ends were trimmed by 7 bases and 0 bases, with 4 bases remaining between them. This entry is derived from a study of patients and donors after allogeneic stem cell transplantation. The clonotype originates from a human donor who was either an allogeneic HSCT recipient or a stem cell or donor lymphocyte infusion donor (not recorded which). It is not recorded whose cells these are; they may come from a transplant donor. V is TRBV2 and J is TRBJ2-1; D gene ambiguous. Sequences were obtained from blood, either unsorted or a sorted T cell fraction (not recorded which). Here the CDR3 reads CASTVSYNEQFF. CDR3 nucleotide sequence: TGTGCCAGCACAGTCTCCTACAATGAGCAGTTCTTC.